This TCR beta chain was documented in a study of blood T cell repertoires in COVID-19. Study details: COVID-19 samples, acute and convalescent, were from the United States, Italy and Spain. T cells, B-cell-depleted T cells, or PBMCs provided the cDNA or gDNA that served as material.

The count of this clone is one. Study processing details: The assay estimated nucleated cells by amplifying reference gene primers. Clones were read by immunoSEQ multiplex PCR, and TCRdb kept only the in-frame ones, dropping some. That table is the source of V, J and clone size, and D and trimming were worked out from the DNA. The profile covers 54,000 or so clones, with about 83% appearing a single time and approximately 23% taken by the ten largest. The germline gives CDR1 SGHDN, CDR2 FVKESK. The CDR3 length is 18 residues. V gave up 4 bases and J gave up 5 bases; unmatched junction bases: 12. The source material was peripheral blood. The V gene is TRBV14, the J gene TRBJ2-1, with 12 bases lining up with TRBD2. This clonotype was obtained from a woman of 80 years or more with acute or convalescent COVID-19. The CDR3 loop is CASSLNPTSGRFHNEQFF. The DNA for the CDR3 is TGTGCCAGCAGCCTCAATCCCACTAGCGGGAGGTTCCACAATGAGCAGTTCTTC.